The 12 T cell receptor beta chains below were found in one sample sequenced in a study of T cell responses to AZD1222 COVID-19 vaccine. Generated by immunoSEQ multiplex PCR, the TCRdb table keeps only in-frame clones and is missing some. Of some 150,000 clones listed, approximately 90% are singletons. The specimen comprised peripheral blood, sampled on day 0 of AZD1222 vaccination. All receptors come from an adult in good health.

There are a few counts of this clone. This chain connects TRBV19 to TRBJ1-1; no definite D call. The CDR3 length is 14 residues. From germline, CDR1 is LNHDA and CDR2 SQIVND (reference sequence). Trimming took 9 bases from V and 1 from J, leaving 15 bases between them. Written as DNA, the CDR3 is TGTGCCAGCCAATCGGGCCCTGAGAACACTGAAGCTTTCTTT. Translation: CASQSGPENTEAFF.

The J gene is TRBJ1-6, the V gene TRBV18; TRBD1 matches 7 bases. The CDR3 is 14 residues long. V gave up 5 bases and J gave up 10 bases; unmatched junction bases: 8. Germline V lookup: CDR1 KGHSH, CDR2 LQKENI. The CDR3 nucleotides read TGTGCCAGCTCAGACGGACAGGTAGTGTCACCCCTCCACTTT. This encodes CASSDGQVVSPLHF.

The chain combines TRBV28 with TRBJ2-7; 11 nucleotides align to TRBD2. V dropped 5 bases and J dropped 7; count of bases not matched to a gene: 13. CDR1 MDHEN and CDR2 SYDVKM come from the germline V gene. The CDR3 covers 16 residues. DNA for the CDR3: TGTGCCAGCAGTCCTGCGACTAGCGGGGCACGGCGGGAGCAGTACTTC. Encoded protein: CASSPATSGARREQYF. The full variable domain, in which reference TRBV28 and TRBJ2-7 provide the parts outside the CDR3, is DVKVTQSSRYLVKRTGEKVFLECVQDMDHENMFWYRQDPGLGLRLIYFSYDVKMKEKGDIPEGYSVSREKKERFSLILESASTNQTSMYLCASSPATSGARREQYFGPGTRLTVT.

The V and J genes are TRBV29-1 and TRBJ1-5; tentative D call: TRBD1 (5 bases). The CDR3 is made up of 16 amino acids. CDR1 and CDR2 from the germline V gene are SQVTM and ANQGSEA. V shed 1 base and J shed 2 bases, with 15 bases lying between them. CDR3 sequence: CSVEVGGQGGNQPQHF. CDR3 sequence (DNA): TGCAGCGTTGAAGTCGGCGGACAAGGGGGCAATCAGCCCCAGCATTTT.

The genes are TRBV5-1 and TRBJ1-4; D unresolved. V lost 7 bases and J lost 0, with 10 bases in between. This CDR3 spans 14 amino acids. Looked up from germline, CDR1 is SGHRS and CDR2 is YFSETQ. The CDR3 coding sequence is TGCGCCAGCTCGGTCTCAGCAACTAATGAAAAACTGTTTTTT. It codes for CASSVSATNEKLFF.

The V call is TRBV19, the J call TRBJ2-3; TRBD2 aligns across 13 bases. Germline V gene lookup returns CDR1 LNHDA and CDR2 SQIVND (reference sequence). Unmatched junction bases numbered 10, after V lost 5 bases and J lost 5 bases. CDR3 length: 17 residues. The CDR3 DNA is TGTGCCAGTAGTTTCTTCACTAGCGGGGGGGCGGTAGATACGCAGTATTTT. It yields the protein CASSFFTSGGAVDTQYF.

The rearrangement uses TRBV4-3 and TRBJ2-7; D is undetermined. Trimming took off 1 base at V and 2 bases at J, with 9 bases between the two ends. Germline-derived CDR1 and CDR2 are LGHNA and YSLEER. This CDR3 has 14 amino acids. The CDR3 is CASSQGHRTYEQYF. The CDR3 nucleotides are TGCGCCAGCAGCCAAGGGCATCGAACCTACGAGCAGTACTTC.

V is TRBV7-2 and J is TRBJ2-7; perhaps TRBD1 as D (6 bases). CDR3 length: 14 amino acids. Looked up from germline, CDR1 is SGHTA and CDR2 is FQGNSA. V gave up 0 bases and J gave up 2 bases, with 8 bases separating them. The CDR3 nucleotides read TGTGCCAGCAGCTTAGCGGGGGACACCTACGAGCAGTACTTC. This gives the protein CASSLAGDTYEQYF.

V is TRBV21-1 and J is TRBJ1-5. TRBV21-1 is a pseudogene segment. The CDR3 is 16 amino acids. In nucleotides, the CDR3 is TGTGCCAGCAGCAAAGGGGGCAGGGAGGGCAATCAGCCCCAGCATTTT. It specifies CASSKGGREGNQPQHF.

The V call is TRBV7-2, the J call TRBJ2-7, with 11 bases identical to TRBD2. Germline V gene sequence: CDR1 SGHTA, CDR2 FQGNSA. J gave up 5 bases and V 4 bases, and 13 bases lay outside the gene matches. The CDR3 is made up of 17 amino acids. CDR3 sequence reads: CASSSRVLLAGGNEQYF. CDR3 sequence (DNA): TGTGCCAGCAGCTCCCGGGTCCTCCTAGCGGGGGGCAACGAGCAGTACTTC.

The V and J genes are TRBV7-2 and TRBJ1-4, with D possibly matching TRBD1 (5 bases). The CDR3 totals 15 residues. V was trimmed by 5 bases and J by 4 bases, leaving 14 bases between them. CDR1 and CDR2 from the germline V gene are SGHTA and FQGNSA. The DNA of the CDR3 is TGTGCCAGCAGCAAGGGACCCGCCGATAATGAAAAACTGTTTTTT. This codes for CASSKGPADNEKLFF. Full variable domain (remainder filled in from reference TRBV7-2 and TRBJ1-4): GAGVSQSPSNKVTEKGKDVELRCDPISGHTALYWYRQSLGQGLEFLIYFQGNSAPDKSGLPSDRFSAERTGGSVSTLTIQRTQQEDSAVYLCASSKGPADNEKLFFGSGTQLSVL.

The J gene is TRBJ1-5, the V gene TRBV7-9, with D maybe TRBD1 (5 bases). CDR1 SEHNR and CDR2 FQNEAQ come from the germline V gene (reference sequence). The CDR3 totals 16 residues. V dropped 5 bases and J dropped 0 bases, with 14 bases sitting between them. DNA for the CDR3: TGTGCCAGCAGCCTCACCGGGACCTATAGCAATCAGCCCCAGCATTTT. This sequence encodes CASSLTGTYSNQPQHF.